The 9 T cell receptor beta chains presented below share a single source sample, sequenced in a study of blood T cell repertoires in COVID-19. Assay used: immunoSEQ multiplex PCR; TCRdb lists only in-frame clones, some missing. The sample has under 500,000 clones, around 89% seen once; the top ten hold around 4.4%. The sample was peripheral blood. Receptors originate from a woman under 40 with acute or convalescent COVID-19.

The V gene is TRBV5-8, the J gene TRBJ2-7; D may be TRBD1 (6 bases). The CDR3 contains 15 residues. Trimming shortened V by 0 bases and J by 2 bases, and 12 bases separated the two germline ends. Germline V gene lookup returns CDR1 SGHTS and CDR2 YDEGEE. The CDR3 DNA sequence: TGTGCCAGCAGCTTGGTCTATCAGGGGCCCTACGAGCAGTACTTC. It yields the protein CASSLVYQGPYEQYF.

V gene TRBV27 combines with J gene TRBJ1-2; D unresolved. This CDR3 is 14 amino acids long. The ends were cut back, 0 bases at V and 0 bases at J, with 5 bases in the middle. Germline lookup yields CDR1 MNHEY and CDR2 SMNVEV (reference sequence). CDR3 protein: CASSLSRTNYGYTF. Here the CDR3 DNA reads TGTGCCAGCAGTTTATCGAGGACTAACTATGGCTACACCTTC.

The chain links TRBV10-2 to TRBJ1-1, with 7 bases fitting TRBD1. J lost 2 bases, V lost 1 base, and 4 bases had no gene match. CDR3 length: 15 residues. CDR1 and CDR2 from the germline V gene are WSHSY and SAAADI. CDR3 protein: CASSELSGGNTEAFF. CDR3 nucleotides: TGCGCCAGCAGTGAGTTGTCAGGGGGTAACACTGAAGCTTTCTTT.

J is TRBJ2-7 and V is TRBV18; the D gene is possibly TRBD1 (5 bases). Germline V gene sequence: CDR1 KGHSH, CDR2 LQKENI. The CDR3 totals 12 residues. V was pared by 3 bases and J by 6 bases, with 9 bases between. CDR3 in DNA: TGTGCCAGCTCACCGACAGTCTCCGAGCAGTACTTC. It codes for CASSPTVSEQYF.

This clone has just one count. V and J are TRBV4-2 and TRBJ1-3, with D possibly matching TRBD1 (6 bases). The length of the CDR3 is 17 residues. Trimming stripped 3 bases from V and 0 bases from J, with 15 bases between. The V gene's germline CDR1 is LGHNA and CDR2 YNFKEQ. The DNA for the CDR3 is TGTGCCAGCAGCCAGCTAACGCAGGGGAACTCTGGAAACACCATATATTTT. Its translation is CASSQLTQGNSGNTIYF.

CDR3 residues: CASSSGTAAYEQYF. In DNA form, the CDR3 reads TGTGCCAGCAGCTCAGGGACAGCAGCCTACGAGCAGTACTTC. The J gene is TRBJ2-7, the V gene TRBV5-6; 7 nucleotides agree with TRBD1. With 3 bases clipped from V and 2 bases from J, the junction kept 5 bases outside the gene matches. The CDR3 covers 14 residues. The germline V gene encodes CDR1 SGHDT and CDR2 YYEEEE. Combining the CDR3 with reference TRBV5-6 and TRBJ2-7 gives the whole variable domain DAGVTQSPTHLIKTRGQQVTLRCSPKSGHDTVSWYQQALGQGPQFIFQYYEEEERQRGNFPDRFSGHQFPNYSSELNVNALLLGDSALYLCASSSGTAAYEQYFGPGTRLTVT.

The V gene is TRBV19, the J gene TRBJ2-7; possibly TRBD1 for D (6 bases). Germline V gene lookup returns CDR1 LNHDA and CDR2 SQIVND (reference sequence). The CDR3 covers 14 residues. Trimming pared 5 bases from V and 1 base from J, leaving 12 bases between. The CDR3 DNA sequence: TGTGCCAGTAGTGGAATCGACAGGTCCTACGAGCAGTACTTC. Amino acids: CASSGIDRSYEQYF. Filled out from reference TRBV19 and TRBJ2-7, the complete variable domain reads DGGITQSPKYLFRKEGQNVTLSCEQNLNHDAMYWYRQDPGQGLRLIYYSQIVNDFQKGDIAEGYSVSREKKESFPLTVTSAQKNPTAFYLCASSGIDRSYEQYFGPGTRLTVT.

The V gene is TRBV11-2, the J gene TRBJ2-7; D might be TRBD2 (7 bases). The germline V gene has CDR1 SGHAT and CDR2 FQNNGV. Trimming took off 6 bases at V and 2 bases at J, with 17 bases between the two ends. The CDR3 covers 15 residues. The CDR3 region is CASRRGGGQTYEQYF. Here the CDR3 DNA reads TGTGCCAGCAGGCGTGGCGGGGGCCAAACCTACGAGCAGTACTTC. The full variable domain, with the rest looked up from reference TRBV11-2 and TRBJ2-7, is EAGVAQSPRYKIIEKRQSVAFWCNPISGHATLYWYQQILGQGPKLLIQFQNNGVVDDSQLPKDRFSAERLKGVDSTLKIQPAKLEDSAVYLCASRRGGGQTYEQYFGPGTRLTVT.

This chain connects TRBV2 to TRBJ2-1; 12 positions agree with TRBD2. The CDR3 extends over 14 amino acids. CDR1 is SNHLY, CDR2 FYNNEI, per germline. Trimming cost V 6 bases and J 9 bases; bases outside gene matches: 6. CDR3 protein: CASRQLAGGPEQFF. CDR3 sequence (DNA): TGTGCCAGCAGACAACTAGCGGGGGGTCCTGAGCAGTTCTTC.